These 2 T cell receptor beta chains were all obtained from the same sample, sequenced in a study of cytomegalovirus exposure and HLA in healthy donors. Libraries were prepared by immunoSEQ multiplex PCR; TCRdb keeps only in-frame clonotypes and omits some of them. The sample has 50,000 or so clones, over 85% seen once; the top ten hold 7.8%. Sequencing was done on a sample of PBMCs. The receptors stem from a woman younger than 30 in good health and CMV-seropositive.

The V gene is TRBV11-3, the J gene TRBJ2-5; no clear D gene. V lost 3 bases, J lost 2 bases, and 4 bases lay in between. CDR3 size: 12 residues. Per the germline V gene, CDR1 is SGHNT and CDR2 is YENEEA. In nucleotides, the CDR3 is TGTGCCAGCAGCTTTCTTCAAGAGACCCAGTACTTC. Its translation: CASSFLQETQYF.

This chain joins TRBV7-6 and TRBJ2-1, with TRBD2 matching over 11 bases. This CDR3 comprises 14 residues. Germline V gives CDR1 SGHVS, CDR2 FNYEAQ. The junction had 6 bases not matched to a gene; V was cut back by 10 bases and J by 4 bases. CDR3 loop: CATTGTSGYNEQFF. For the CDR3, the DNA is TGTGCCACAACCGGGACTAGCGGTTACAATGAGCAGTTCTTC.